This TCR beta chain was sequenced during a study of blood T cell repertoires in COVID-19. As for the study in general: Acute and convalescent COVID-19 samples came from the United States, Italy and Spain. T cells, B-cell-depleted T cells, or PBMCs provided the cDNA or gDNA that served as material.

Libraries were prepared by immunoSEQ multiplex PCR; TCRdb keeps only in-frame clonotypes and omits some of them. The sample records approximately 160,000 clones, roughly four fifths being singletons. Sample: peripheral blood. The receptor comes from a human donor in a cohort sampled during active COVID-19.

The CDR3 bases are TGTGCCAGCAGTTCCGGCTCGGGGACTAGAGGCGAGCAGTACTTC. This encodes CASSSGSGTRGEQYF. The chain has TRBV6-6 and TRBJ2-7; TRBD2 matches at 8 bases. V dropped 4 bases and J dropped 6; count of bases not matched to a gene: 11. The CDR3 totals 15 residues. Germline-derived CDR1 and CDR2 are MNHNY and SVGAGI (reference sequence).